Following are 27 T cell receptor beta chains from one sample sequenced in a study of patients and donors after allogeneic stem cell transplantation. TCRdb ran MiXCR on the RT-PCR reads and lists one entry per CDR3 protein. The sample has 98,000 or so distinct CDR3 sequences, around 38% seen once. The specimen sequenced was blood, either unsorted or a sorted T cell fraction (not recorded which). The receptors were gathered from a human donor who was either an allogeneic HSCT recipient or a stem cell or donor lymphocyte infusion donor (not recorded which). It is not recorded whose cells these are; they may come from a transplant donor.

This clonotype appeared a few times. This chain joins TRBV19 and TRBJ1-6, with 8 bases aligning to TRBD1. Losses at the gene ends were 7 bases for V and 9 bases for J; bases not matched to a gene: 5. CDR1 is LNHDA, CDR2 SQIVND, per germline (reference sequence). This CDR3 is built from 13 residues. The CDR3: CASIGQGGSPLHF. The CDR3 nucleotides read TGTGCCAGTATCGGACAGGGAGGTTCACCCCTCCACTTT. Drawing the rest from reference TRBV19 and TRBJ1-6, the complete variable domain is DGGITQSPKYLFRKEGQNVTLSCEQNLNHDAMYWYRQDPGQGLRLIYYSQIVNDFQKGDIAEGYSVSREKKESFPLTVTSAQKNPTAFYLCASIGQGGSPLHFGNGTRLTVT.

This clonotype was seen a handful of times. J is TRBJ1-3 and V is TRBV7-2; D remains unclear. The CDR3 has 16 residues. Germline CDR1 reads SGHTA; CDR2 reads FQGNSA. The V and J ends lost 1 base and 4 bases respectively, with 14 bases between them. The CDR3 sequence is CASSLGGLRFGNTIYF. The CDR3 region has the DNA TGTGCCAGCAGCTTAGGTGGGCTAAGGTTCGGAAACACCATATATTTT. Full variable domain (rest looked up from reference TRBV7-2 and TRBJ1-3): GAGVSQSPSNKVTEKGKDVELRCDPISGHTALYWYRQSLGQGLEFLIYFQGNSAPDKSGLPSDRFSAERTGGSVSTLTIQRTQQEDSAVYLCASSLGGLRFGNTIYFGEGSWLTVV.

This clonotype turned up a few times. The V and J genes are TRBV3-1 and TRBJ2-1, with 14 bases identical to TRBD2. Per the germline V gene, CDR1 is LGHDT and CDR2 is YNNKEL (reference sequence). The CDR3 runs 17 residues. The V and J ends lost 4 bases and 3 bases, in that order; junction bases with no gene match: 5. CDR3 loop: CASSRGTSGSYYNEQFF. DNA for the CDR3: TGTGCCAGCAGCCGAGGGACTAGCGGGAGTTACTACAATGAGCAGTTCTTC.

V and J are TRBV5-1 and TRBJ1-1, with a weak D call TRBD1 (5 bases). V gave up 0 bases and J gave up 0 bases, with 9 bases separating them. The germline gives CDR1 SGHRS, CDR2 YFSETQ. The CDR3 has 15 amino acids. The CDR3 spells CASSLAGHLNTEAFF. The CDR3 DNA is TGCGCCAGCAGCTTGGCCGGACACCTGAACACTGAAGCTTTCTTT.

V gene TRBV7-9 combines with J gene TRBJ2-5, with 9 bases lining up with TRBD1. Trimming took 5 bases from V and 0 from J; bases not matched to a gene: 4. The CDR3 spans 15 residues. From germline, CDR1 is SEHNR and CDR2 FQNEAQ (reference sequence). CDR3 region: CASSTRDRDQETQYF. The CDR3 coding sequence is TGTGCCAGCAGCACCCGGGACAGGGACCAAGAGACCCAGTACTTC.

This clonotype was seen only a few times. The chain carries TRBV6-5 and TRBJ1-2; D remains ambiguous. The V and J ends lost 0 bases and 2 bases respectively, with 13 bases between them. Germline-derived CDR1 and CDR2 are MNHEY and SVGAGI. The length of the CDR3 is 16 residues. CDR3 DNA sequence: TGTGCCAGCAGTTACTCGATGGCCAGAACCAACTATGGCTACACCTTC. This translates into CASSYSMARTNYGYTF.

This clonotype has just a few counts. The chain recombines TRBV5-1 with TRBJ1-1; D is unresolved. V was pared by 4 bases and J by 3 bases, with 10 bases between. This CDR3 is 13 amino acids long. From germline, CDR1 is SGHRS and CDR2 YFSETQ. The chain's CDR3 is CASSGWVDTEAFF. CDR3 coding DNA: TGCGCCAGCAGCGGGTGGGTTGACACTGAAGCTTTCTTT.

This clonotype was detected a few times. This rearrangement joins TRBV5-1 to TRBJ1-2; weak D call: TRBD1 (5 bases). Between the trimmed V and J ends, which lost 5 bases and 8 bases, there was a span of 19 bases. This CDR3 has 14 residues. Germline V gives CDR1 SGHRS, CDR2 YFSETQ. For the CDR3, the DNA is TGCGCCAGCAGGGTGGGACGGCCATATGGCGGCTACACCTTC. This sequence encodes CASRVGRPYGGYTF.

This rearrangement joins TRBV5-6 to TRBJ2-7; TRBD2 aligns across 12 bases. The germline CDR1 and CDR2 sequences are SGHDT and YYEEEE. The CDR3 spans 16 residues. V lost 7 bases, J lost 3 bases, and 11 bases stayed unmatched. CDR3 in amino acids: CASAGTSGPLFYEQYF. CDR3 nucleotides: TGTGCCAGCGCTGGGACTAGCGGGCCCTTATTCTACGAGCAGTACTTC.

V and J are TRBV20-1 and TRBJ1-6; D gene uncertain. The CDR3 consists of 13 residues. Germline V gene lookup returns CDR1 DFQATT and CDR2 SNEGSKA (reference sequence). Trimming left V 3 bases short and J 10 bases short, with 13 bases between. Written as DNA, the CDR3 is TGCAGTGCTAGTAGAGGTGGGAGCTCACCCCTCCACTTT. This translates into CSASRGGSSPLHF.

This clonotype was seen only a few times. V is TRBV27 and J is TRBJ1-1; 7 bases are shared with TRBD1. CDR3 length: 14 residues. The J segment lost 8 bases and the V segment lost 0 bases, leaving 6 bases of the junction unmatched. CDR1 is MNHEY and CDR2 is SMNVEV in the germline V gene (reference sequence). The CDR3 sequence: CASSLSGTADEAFF. The CDR3 DNA reads as TGTGCCAGCAGTTTATCCGGGACAGCGGACGAAGCTTTCTTT.

There are a few counts of this clonotype. The rearrangement joins TRBV11-3 to TRBJ1-3; D ambiguous. V lost 6 bases and J lost 0, with 9 bases in between. The length of the CDR3 is 14 residues. Germline V CDR1 and CDR2: SGHNT, YENEEA. CDR3 coding DNA: TGTGCCAGCAGAAGAGAGAGCTCTGGAAACACCATATATTTT. This translates into CASRRESSGNTIYF.

This chain links TRBV27 with TRBJ2-3; TRBD1 matches 10 bases. CDR3 length: 14 residues. With 6 bases clipped from V and 4 bases from J, the junction kept 4 bases outside the gene matches. From germline, CDR1 is MNHEY and CDR2 SMNVEV (reference sequence). The chain's CDR3 is CASSRQGAADTQYF. The DNA for the CDR3 is TGTGCCAGCAGCAGACAGGGGGCCGCAGATACGCAGTATTTT.

The rearrangement joins TRBV15 to TRBJ1-4, with no clear D. Deletions cut 5 bases from V and 8 bases from J, with 12 bases between. The CDR3 is made up of 13 amino acids. Germline loops: CDR1 LNHNV, CDR2 YYDKDF (reference sequence). CDR3 sequence reads: CATSFPALEKLFF. In nucleotides, the CDR3 is TGTGCCACCAGCTTTCCAGCATTAGAAAAACTGTTTTTT.

The chain carries TRBV27 and TRBJ2-2; 7 positions agree with TRBD1. Germline V lookup: CDR1 MNHEY, CDR2 SMNVEV (reference sequence). The CDR3 loop spans 16 amino acids. V lost 6 bases to trimming and J lost 1 base; unmatched junction nucleotides: 8. This CDR3 reads CASRNYRGWNTGELFF. The CDR3 region has the DNA TGTGCCAGCAGGAACTACAGGGGATGGAACACCGGGGAGCTGTTTTTT.

The rearrangement uses TRBV6-2 or TRBV6-3 and TRBJ2-3, with 7 bases aligning to TRBD2. In germline, CDR1 is MNHEY, CDR2 SVGEGT. CDR3 length: 15 amino acids. V lost 2 bases, J lost 2 bases, and 4 bases stayed unmatched. As DNA, the CDR3 is TGTGCCAGCAGTTACATCCGGGACTACACAGATACGCAGTATTTT. It is translated as CASSYIRDYTDTQYF.

As concerns this clonotype: A read error is likely, as this CDR3 ends without the conserved phenylalanine or tryptophan. The V gene is TRBV29-1, the J gene TRBJ2-7; 9 nucleotides match TRBD1. The trim removed 2 bases at V and 2 bases at J, leaving 7 bases unmatched. The CDR3 has 15 amino acids. CDR1 and CDR2 from the germline V gene are SQVTM and ANQGSEA. The CDR3 here is CSVELHRGPTYEQYL. For the CDR3, the DNA is TGCAGCGTTGAATTGCACAGGGGGCCAACCTACGAGCAGTACCTC.

V is TRBV12-3 or TRBV12-4 and J is TRBJ2-1; the D is unclear. V dropped 2 bases and J dropped 5 bases, with 10 bases sitting between them. The CDR3 spans 14 residues. The CDR3 DNA is TGTGCCAGCAGTTTACTAGTCGCGAACAATGAGCAGTTCTTC. It codes for CASSLLVANNEQFF.

The chain carries TRBV29-1 and TRBJ2-3; 12 bases agree with TRBD2. The CDR3 is 14 amino acids. V lost 4 bases and J lost 3; bases outside the gene matches: 2. Germline V lookup: CDR1 SQVTM, CDR2 ANQGSEA. The CDR3 spells CSVAGLAGTDTQYF. CDR3 nucleotides: TGCAGCGTTGCCGGACTAGCGGGGACAGATACGCAGTATTTT.

This chain joins TRBV12-3 or TRBV12-4 and TRBJ1-2, with 9 nucleotides matching TRBD1. With 2 bases clipped from V and 4 bases from J, the junction kept 2 bases outside the gene matches. The CDR3 runs to 14 residues. The DNA for the CDR3 is TGTGCCAGCAGTTTATCGGGACAGGGCTATGGCTACACCTTC. This gives the protein CASSLSGQGYGYTF.

This clonotype was found a few times. The chain recombines TRBV4-2 with TRBJ2-7; tentatively, D is TRBD1 (6 bases). CDR1 and CDR2 (germline): LGHNA, YNFKEQ. V was pared by 1 base and J by 3 bases, with 22 bases between. The CDR3 has 18 amino acids. CDR3 sequence reads: CASSQVSPQGSISYEQYF. Here the CDR3 DNA reads TGTGCCAGCAGCCAAGTGAGCCCACAGGGATCGATAAGCTACGAGCAGTACTTC.

The gene calls are TRBV10-3 and TRBJ2-3; 8 positions agree with TRBD2. The V segment lost 6 bases and the J segment 0 bases; nucleotides outside the gene matches: 5. The CDR3 loop spans 15 amino acids. Germline V gene sequence: CDR1 ENHRY, CDR2 SYGVKD. This CDR3 reads CAISKLAVSTDTQYF. CDR3 DNA: TGTGCCATCAGCAAACTAGCGGTGAGCACAGATACGCAGTATTTT.

Ten or more counts support this clonotype. This sequence joins TRBV19 and TRBJ1-5; tentatively, D is TRBD1 (5 bases). Germline assignment: CDR1 LNHDA and CDR2 SQIVND (reference sequence). V lost 6 bases and J lost 0, with 18 bases in between. The CDR3 runs to 17 residues. CDR3 nucleotide sequence: TGTGCCAGTAGCCCAACCTCGGGAGGGGATAGCAATCAGCCCCAGCATTTT. This gives the protein CASSPTSGGDSNQPQHF.

This clonotype was observed a handful of times. CDR3 coding DNA: TGTGCCTGGAGTGTACTGTCAGCGGGAGGCTACACCTTC. As protein: CAWSVLSAGGYTF. The chain employs TRBV30 and TRBJ1-2; unclear D gene. The CDR3 covers 13 residues. Trimming cost V 0 bases and J 8 bases, with 13 bases left between them. Germline CDR1 GTSNPN, CDR2 SVGIG (reference sequence). The complete variable domain, with remaining parts taken from reference TRBV30 and TRBJ1-2, reads SQTIHQWPATLVQPVGSPLSLECTVEGTSNPNLYWYRQAAGRGLQLLFYSVGIGQISSEVPQNLSASRPQDRQFILSSKKLLLSDSGFYLCAWSVLSAGGYTFGSGTRLTVV.

This chain joins TRBV15 and TRBJ2-7, with D tentatively TRBD1 (5 bases). The CDR3 has 15 residues. Trimming pared 0 bases from V and 5 bases from J, leaving 14 bases between. Germline CDR1 reads LNHNV; CDR2 reads YYDKDF (reference sequence). The CDR3 region has the DNA TGTGCCACCAGCAGAGATGAAGGGGTTCCCCACGAGCAGTACTTC. Protein product: CATSRDEGVPHEQYF. Combining the CDR3 with reference TRBV15 and TRBJ2-7 gives the whole variable domain DAMVIQNPRYQVTQFGKPVTLSCSQTLNHNVMYWYQQKSSQAPKLLFHYYDKDFNNEADTPDNFQSRRPNTSFCFLDIRSPGLGDTAMYLCATSRDEGVPHEQYFGPGTRLTVT.

This clonotype was recorded many times. The J gene is TRBJ1-5, the V gene TRBV28; D remains unclear. V dropped 6 bases and J dropped 3 bases, with 15 bases sitting between them. There are 15 residues in the CDR3. Germline CDR1 MDHEN, CDR2 SYDVKM. CDR3 sequence (DNA): TGTGCCAGCAGCTTGGGCGGCAGTTCCAATCAGCCCCAGCATTTT. Amino acids: CASSLGGSSNQPQHF.

A note on this clonotype: Mismatch with germline at one junction end may stem from a read error. The chain combines TRBV20-1 with TRBJ1-6; D may be TRBD1 (6 bases). The CDR3 spans 15 residues. From germline, CDR1 is DFQATT and CDR2 SNEGSKA (reference sequence). CDR3 sequence: CSSRDGGLPNSPLHF. CDR3 in DNA: TGCAGTTCTAGAGACGGGGGGCTACCCAATTCACCCCTCCACTTT.